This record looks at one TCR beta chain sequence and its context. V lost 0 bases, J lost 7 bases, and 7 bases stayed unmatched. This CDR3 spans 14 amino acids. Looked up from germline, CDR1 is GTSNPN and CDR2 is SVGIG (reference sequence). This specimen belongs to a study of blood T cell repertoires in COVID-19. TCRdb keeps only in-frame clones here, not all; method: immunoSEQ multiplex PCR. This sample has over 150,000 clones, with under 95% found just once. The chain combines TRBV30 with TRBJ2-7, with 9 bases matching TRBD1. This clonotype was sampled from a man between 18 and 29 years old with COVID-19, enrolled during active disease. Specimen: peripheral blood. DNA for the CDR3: TGTGCCTGGAGTGTGCCCGGGACAGGGAGGGAGCAGTACTTC. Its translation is CAWSVPGTGREQYF.